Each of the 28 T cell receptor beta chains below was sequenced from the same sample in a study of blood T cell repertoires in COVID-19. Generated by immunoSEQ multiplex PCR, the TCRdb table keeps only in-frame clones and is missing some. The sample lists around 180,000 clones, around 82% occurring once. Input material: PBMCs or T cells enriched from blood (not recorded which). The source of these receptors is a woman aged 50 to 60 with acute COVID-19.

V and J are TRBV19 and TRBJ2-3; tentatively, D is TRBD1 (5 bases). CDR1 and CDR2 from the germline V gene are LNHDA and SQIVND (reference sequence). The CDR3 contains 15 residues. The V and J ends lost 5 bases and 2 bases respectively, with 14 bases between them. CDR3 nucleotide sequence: TGTGCCAGTAGTCAGGGCAGGGCTACCACAGATACGCAGTATTTT. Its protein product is CASSQGRATTDTQYF.

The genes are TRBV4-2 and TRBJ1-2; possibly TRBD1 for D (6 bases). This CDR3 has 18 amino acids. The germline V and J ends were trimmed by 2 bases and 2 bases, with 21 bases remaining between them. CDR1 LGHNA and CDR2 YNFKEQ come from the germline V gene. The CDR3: CASSQPLTGRESNYGYTF. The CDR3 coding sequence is TGTGCCAGCAGCCAACCCCTGACAGGTAGGGAATCGAACTATGGCTACACCTTC.

As DNA, the CDR3 is TGTGCCAGCAACCCGACAGGCTCTCTAATCAGTAAACTGTTTTTT. Encoded protein: CASNPTGSLISKLFF. This chain joins TRBV2 and TRBJ1-4; possible D gene TRBD1, 6 bases. The CDR3 is 15 residues long. Trimming left V 7 bases short and J 11 bases short, with 23 bases between. The V gene's germline CDR1 is SNHLY and CDR2 FYNNEI.

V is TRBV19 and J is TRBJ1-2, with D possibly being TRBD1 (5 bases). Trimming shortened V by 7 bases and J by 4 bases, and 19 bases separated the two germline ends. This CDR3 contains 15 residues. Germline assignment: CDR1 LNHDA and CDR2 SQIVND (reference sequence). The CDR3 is CASTNTPGGIYGYTF. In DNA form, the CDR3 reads TGTGCCAGTACCAATACTCCGGGGGGGATCTATGGCTACACCTTC.

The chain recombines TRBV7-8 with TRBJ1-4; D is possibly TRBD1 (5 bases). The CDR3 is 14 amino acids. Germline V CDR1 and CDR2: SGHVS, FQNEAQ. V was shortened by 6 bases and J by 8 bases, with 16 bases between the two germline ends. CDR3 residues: CASSPGGMREKLFF. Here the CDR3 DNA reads TGTGCCAGCAGTCCCGGGGGGATGAGAGAAAAACTGTTTTTT.

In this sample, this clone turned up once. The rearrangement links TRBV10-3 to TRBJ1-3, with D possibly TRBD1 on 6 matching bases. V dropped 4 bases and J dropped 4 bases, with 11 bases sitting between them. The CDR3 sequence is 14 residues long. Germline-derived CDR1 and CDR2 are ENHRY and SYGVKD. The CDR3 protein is CAISGGLSGNTIYF. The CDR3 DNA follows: TGTGCCATCAGTGGGGGGCTCTCCGGAAACACCATATATTTT.

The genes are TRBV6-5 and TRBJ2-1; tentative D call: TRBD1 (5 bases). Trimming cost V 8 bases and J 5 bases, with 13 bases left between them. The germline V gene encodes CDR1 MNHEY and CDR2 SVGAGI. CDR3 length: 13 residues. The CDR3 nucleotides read TGTGCCAGCCAGGGAATGGGCAACAATGAGCAGTTCTTC. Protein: CASQGMGNNEQFF.

The DNA of the CDR3 is TGCGCCAGCAGCTTGCTCCTAGAATGGGTAGAGACCCAGTACTTC. Translation: CASSLLLEWVETQYF. This sequence joins TRBV5-1 and TRBJ2-5, with D unclear. The CDR3 consists of 15 residues. Looked up from germline, CDR1 is SGHRS and CDR2 is YFSETQ. V was trimmed by 1 base and J by 4 bases, leaving 14 bases between them.

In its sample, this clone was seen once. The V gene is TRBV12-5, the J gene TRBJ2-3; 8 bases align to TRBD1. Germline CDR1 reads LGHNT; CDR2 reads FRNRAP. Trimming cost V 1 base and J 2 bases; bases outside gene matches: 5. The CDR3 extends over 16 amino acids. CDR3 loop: CASGLGAGGNTDTQYF. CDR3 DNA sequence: TGTGCTAGTGGTTTGGGGGCAGGGGGCAACACAGATACGCAGTATTTT.

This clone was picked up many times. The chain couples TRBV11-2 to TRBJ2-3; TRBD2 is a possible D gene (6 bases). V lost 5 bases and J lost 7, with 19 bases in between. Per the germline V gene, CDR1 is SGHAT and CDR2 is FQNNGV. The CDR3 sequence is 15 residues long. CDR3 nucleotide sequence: TGTGCCAGCAGCAATCGAGGGCGGGGTACGAATACGCAGTATTTT. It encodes CASSNRGRGTNTQYF.

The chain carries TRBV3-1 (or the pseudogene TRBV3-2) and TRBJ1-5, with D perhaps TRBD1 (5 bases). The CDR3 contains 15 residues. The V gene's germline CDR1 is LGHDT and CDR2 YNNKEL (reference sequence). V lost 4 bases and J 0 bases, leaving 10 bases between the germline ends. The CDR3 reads CASSLGPTSNQPQHF. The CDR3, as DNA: TGTGCCAGCAGCCTGGGGCCAACTAGCAATCAGCCCCAGCATTTT.

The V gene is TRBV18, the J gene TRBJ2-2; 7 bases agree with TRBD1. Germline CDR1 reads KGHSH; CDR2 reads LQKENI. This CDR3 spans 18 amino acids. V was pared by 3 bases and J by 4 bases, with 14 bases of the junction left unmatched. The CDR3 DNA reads TGTGCCAGCTCACCCCGTGCAGGGGGTCCCTCTACCACCGGGGAGCTGTTTTTT. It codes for CASSPRAGGPSTTGELFF.

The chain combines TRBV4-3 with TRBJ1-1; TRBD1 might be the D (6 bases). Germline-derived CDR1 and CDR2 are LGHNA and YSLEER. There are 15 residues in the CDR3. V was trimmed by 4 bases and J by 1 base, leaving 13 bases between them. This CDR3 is CASSLGGAGNTEAFF. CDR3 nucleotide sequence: TGCGCCAGCAGCCTAGGGGGGGCAGGGAACACTGAAGCTTTCTTT.

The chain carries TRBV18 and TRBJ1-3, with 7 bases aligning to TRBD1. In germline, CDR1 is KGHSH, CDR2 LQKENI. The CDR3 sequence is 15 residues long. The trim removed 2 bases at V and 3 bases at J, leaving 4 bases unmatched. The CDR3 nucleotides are TGTGCCAGCTCACCAGAAGGGGGCTTTGGAAACACCATATATTTT. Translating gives CASSPEGGFGNTIYF.

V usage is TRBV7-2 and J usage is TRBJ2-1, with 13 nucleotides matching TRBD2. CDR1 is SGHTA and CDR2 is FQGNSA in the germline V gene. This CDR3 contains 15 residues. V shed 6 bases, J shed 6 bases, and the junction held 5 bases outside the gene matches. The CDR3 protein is CASRTSGGPFNEQFF. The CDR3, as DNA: TGTGCCAGCAGGACTAGCGGGGGGCCGTTCAATGAGCAGTTCTTC.

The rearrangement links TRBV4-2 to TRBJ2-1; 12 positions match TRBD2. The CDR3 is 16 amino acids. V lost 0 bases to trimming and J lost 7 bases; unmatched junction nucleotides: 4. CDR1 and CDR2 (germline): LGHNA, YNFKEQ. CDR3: CASSQEASGGGNEQFF. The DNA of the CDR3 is TGTGCCAGCAGCCAAGAGGCTAGCGGGGGGGGTAATGAGCAGTTCTTC.

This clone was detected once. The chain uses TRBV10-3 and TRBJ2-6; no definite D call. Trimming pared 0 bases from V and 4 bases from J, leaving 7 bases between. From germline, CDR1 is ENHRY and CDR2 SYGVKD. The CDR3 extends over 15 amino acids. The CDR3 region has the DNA TGTGCCATCAGTGAGTCACAATTAGGGGCCAACGTCCTGACTTTC. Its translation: CAISESQLGANVLTF.

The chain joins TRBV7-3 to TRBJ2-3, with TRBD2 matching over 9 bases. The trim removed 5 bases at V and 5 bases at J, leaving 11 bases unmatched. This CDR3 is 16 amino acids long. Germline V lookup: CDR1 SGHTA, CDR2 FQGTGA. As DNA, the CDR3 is TGTGCCAGCAGCCCGCGATCTAGCGGGGCGGGAGATACGCAGTATTTT. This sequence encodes CASSPRSSGAGDTQYF. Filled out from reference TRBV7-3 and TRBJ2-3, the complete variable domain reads GAGVSQTPSNKVTEKGKYVELRCDPISGHTALYWYRQSLGQGPEFLIYFQGTGAADDSGLPNDRFFAVRPEGSVSTLKIQRTERGDSAVYLCASSPRSSGAGDTQYFGPGTRLTVL.

Here the CDR3 DNA reads TGCGCCAGCAGTGAAGGTGGGAGCTCCTACGAGCAGTACGTC. Translating it yields CASSEGGSSYEQYV. The genes are TRBV10-2 and TRBJ2-7; D perhaps matches TRBD2 (5 bases). The CDR3 has 14 residues. The V end lost 3 bases, the J end lost 0 bases, and 9 bases lay between the germline ends. The germline V gene encodes CDR1 WSHSY and CDR2 SAAADI.

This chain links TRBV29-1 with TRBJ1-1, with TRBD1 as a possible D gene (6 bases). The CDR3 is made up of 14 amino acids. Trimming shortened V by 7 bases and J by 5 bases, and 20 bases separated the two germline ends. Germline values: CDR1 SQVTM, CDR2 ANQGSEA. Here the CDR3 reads CSAPRGGSQTEAFF. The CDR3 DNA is TGCAGCGCCCCGAGGGGGGGATCCCAAACTGAAGCTTTCTTT. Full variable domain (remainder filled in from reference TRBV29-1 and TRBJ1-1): SAVISQKPSRDICQRGTSLTIQCQVDSQVTMMFWYRQQPGQSLTLIATANQGSEATYESGFVIDKFPISRPNLTFSTLTVSNMSPEDSSIYLCSAPRGGSQTEAFFGQGTRLTVV.

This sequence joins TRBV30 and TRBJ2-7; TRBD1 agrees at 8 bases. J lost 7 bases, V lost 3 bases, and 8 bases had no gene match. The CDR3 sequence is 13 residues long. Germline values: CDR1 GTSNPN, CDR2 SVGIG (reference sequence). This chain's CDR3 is CAWSPDRGREQYV. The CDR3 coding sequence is TGTGCCTGGAGCCCCGACAGGGGCCGAGAGCAGTACGTC.

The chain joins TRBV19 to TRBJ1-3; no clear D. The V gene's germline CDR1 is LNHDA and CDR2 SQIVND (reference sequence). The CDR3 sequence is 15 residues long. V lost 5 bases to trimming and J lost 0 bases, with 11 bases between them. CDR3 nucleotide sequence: TGTGCCAGTAGTCCGGACGGGAGCTCTGGAAACACCATATATTTT. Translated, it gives CASSPDGSSGNTIYF. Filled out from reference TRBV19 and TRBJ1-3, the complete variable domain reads DGGITQSPKYLFRKEGQNVTLSCEQNLNHDAMYWYRQDPGQGLRLIYYSQIVNDFQKGDIAEGYSVSREKKESFPLTVTSAQKNPTAFYLCASSPDGSSGNTIYFGEGSWLTVV.

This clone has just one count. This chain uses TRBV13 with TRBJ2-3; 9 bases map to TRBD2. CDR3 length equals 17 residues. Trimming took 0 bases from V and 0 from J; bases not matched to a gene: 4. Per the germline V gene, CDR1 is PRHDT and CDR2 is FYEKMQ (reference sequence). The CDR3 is CASSLGLAGDSTDTQYF. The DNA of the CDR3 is TGTGCCAGCAGCTTAGGATTAGCGGGGGATAGCACAGATACGCAGTATTTT.

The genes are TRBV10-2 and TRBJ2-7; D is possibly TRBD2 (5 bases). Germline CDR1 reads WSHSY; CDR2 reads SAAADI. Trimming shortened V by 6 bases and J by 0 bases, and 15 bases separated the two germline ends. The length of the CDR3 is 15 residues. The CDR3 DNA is TGCGCCAGCAGGGAGGAACTACGGAGCTCCTACGAGCAGTACGTC. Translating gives CASREELRSSYEQYV.

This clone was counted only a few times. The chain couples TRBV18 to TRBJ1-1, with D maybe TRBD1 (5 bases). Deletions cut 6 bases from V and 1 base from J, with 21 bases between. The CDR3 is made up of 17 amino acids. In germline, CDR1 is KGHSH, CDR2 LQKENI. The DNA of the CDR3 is TGTGCCAGCTCCCCCCTCGCAGGGTTGAAGGGGAACACTGAAGCTTTCTTT. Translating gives CASSPLAGLKGNTEAFF. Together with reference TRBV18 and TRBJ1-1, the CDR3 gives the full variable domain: NAGVMQNPRHLVRRRGQEARLRCSPMKGHSHVYWYRQLPEEGLKFMVYLQKENIIDESGMPKERFSAEFPKEGPSILRIQQVVRGDSAAYFCASSPLAGLKGNTEAFFGQGTRLTVV.

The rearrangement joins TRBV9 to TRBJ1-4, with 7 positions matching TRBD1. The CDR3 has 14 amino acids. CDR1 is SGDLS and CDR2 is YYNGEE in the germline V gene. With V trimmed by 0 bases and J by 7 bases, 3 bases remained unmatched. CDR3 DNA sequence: TGTGCCAGCAGCGTAGAAGGGACAGTTGAAAAACTGTTTTTT. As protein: CASSVEGTVEKLFF.

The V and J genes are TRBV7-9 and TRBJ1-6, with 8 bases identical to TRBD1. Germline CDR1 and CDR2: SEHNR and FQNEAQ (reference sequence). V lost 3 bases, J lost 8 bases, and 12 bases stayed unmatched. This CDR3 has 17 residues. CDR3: CASSFPDQGAWDSPLHF. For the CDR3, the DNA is TGTGCCAGCAGCTTCCCCGATCAGGGGGCGTGGGATTCACCCCTCCACTTT.

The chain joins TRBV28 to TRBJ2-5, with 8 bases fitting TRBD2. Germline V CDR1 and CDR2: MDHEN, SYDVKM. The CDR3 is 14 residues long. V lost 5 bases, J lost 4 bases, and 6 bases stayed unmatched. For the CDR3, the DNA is TGTGCCAGCAGTCCCGGGGGGGGCTTAGAGACCCAGTACTTC. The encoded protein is CASSPGGGLETQYF.